This T cell receptor beta chain was sequenced for a study of cytomegalovirus exposure and HLA in healthy donors. Findings of the study overall: Researchers reported that a few CMV-associated chains were confirmed in vitro as CMV antigen-specific. With DRB1 most and HLA-C fewest, TCR association rates differed between HLA loci in a later analysis. One variant, a missense change in DCLRE1C, was linked in a later analysis to TCR beta V- and J-gene trimming. Reported results showed that the classifier diagnosed cytomegalovirus status with high specificity and sensitivity.

Turning to this clone: As yet, its antigen is unknown.

Germline lookup yields CDR1 SGHNT and CDR2 YYREEE (reference sequence). The V and J ends lost 4 bases and 5 bases, in that order; junction bases with no gene match: 13. This CDR3 is built from 16 residues. The PCR employed 60 Vbeta primers together with 13 Jbeta primers. Measured with immunoSEQ multiplex PCR; TCRdb has only the in-frame clones, and not every one. Here the sample spans over 85,000 clones, around 86% being singletons. V gene TRBV5-4 combines with J gene TRBJ2-3; 7 nucleotides line up with TRBD2. Sequenced sample: PBMCs. The origin of this receptor is a female donor in good health and CMV-seropositive. The chain's CDR3 is CASSRSGLVKGDTQYF. DNA of the CDR3: TGTGCCAGCAGCCGATCAGGACTAGTTAAAGGAGATACGCAGTATTTT.